The T cell receptor beta chain under discussion was sequenced for a study of T-cell memory formation after mild COVID-19. This clonotype has only a few counts. Its antigen is still unknown. The length of the CDR3 is 16 residues. Germline values: CDR1 MNHEY, CDR2 SMNVEV (reference sequence). Trimming left V 6 bases short and J 9 bases short, with 24 bases between. TCRdb analysed the 5' RACE reads with MiXCR anew, one entry per CDR3 protein. The sample comprises about 420,000 distinct CDR3 sequences, more than 20% of which are singletons, and around 14% rests with the top ten. Study-level results: Clones that got smaller from day 15 to 85 had even CD4/CD8, while clones growing later tipped toward CD4+. Detection of some responders pre-infection suggested pre-existing cross-reactive memory T cells participated.

The specimen was PBMCs or a T cell subset sorted from them (not recorded which). The receptor was isolated from an adult woman who had mild COVID-19 (a few samples of this study predate the infection). Cell type and time point are not known. J is TRBJ2-1 and V is TRBV27, with unresolved D. CDR3 coding DNA: TGTGCCAGCAGAAACCTTCGGGCCCTCTCTTTTGGTGAGCAGTTCTTC. This gives the protein CASRNLRALSFGEQFF.